This entry lists 29 T cell receptor beta chains sequenced from one sample in a study of cytomegalovirus exposure and HLA in healthy donors. Use of 60 Vbeta and 13 Jbeta primers characterized the PCR. Assay used: immunoSEQ multiplex PCR; TCRdb lists only in-frame clones, some missing. The sample holds approximately 140,000 clones; roughly 80% are singletons and the top ten take 3% to 3.5%. The specimen was PBMCs. The source of these receptors is a female donor in good health and CMV-seronegative.

The rearrangement uses TRBV25-1 and TRBJ2-3; the match to TRBD2 covers 9 bases. Per germline, CDR1 MGHDK and CDR2 SYGVNS. V lost 2 bases and J lost 3; bases outside the gene matches: 3. CDR3 length: 15 amino acids. CDR3 residues: CASSESGRRTDTQYF. The CDR3 DNA reads as TGTGCCAGCAGTGAAAGCGGGAGGCGAACAGATACGCAGTATTTT.

The CDR3 region is CASNPGPGAGDYYGYTF. DNA of the CDR3: TGTGCCAGCAACCCAGGCCCCGGGGCGGGGGACTACTATGGCTACACCTTC. The rearrangement uses TRBV2 and TRBJ1-2; D may be TRBD1 (5 bases). Trimming left V 7 bases short and J 3 bases short, with 24 bases between. There are 17 residues in the CDR3. Germline CDR1 is SNHLY and CDR2 is FYNNEI.

V usage is TRBV5-1 and J usage is TRBJ2-5; TRBD2 might be the D (5 bases). Germline V gene lookup returns CDR1 SGHRS and CDR2 YFSETQ. V lost 0 bases and J lost 5, with 14 bases in between. The CDR3 runs 15 residues. CDR3 residues: CASSLVVSGRETQYF. CDR3 coding DNA: TGCGCCAGCAGCTTGGTAGTTTCGGGAAGGGAGACCCAGTACTTC.

V gene TRBV11-3 combines with J gene TRBJ1-1; D ambiguous. This CDR3 is 15 amino acids long. CDR1 and CDR2 from the germline V gene are SGHNT and YENEEA. V was cut by 0 bases and J by 1 base, with 9 bases left in between. The CDR3 loop is CASSLDGPSNTEAFF. The CDR3 bases are TGTGCCAGCAGCTTAGATGGGCCTTCGAACACTGAAGCTTTCTTT.

V usage is TRBV19 and J usage is TRBJ1-3; 9 bases align to TRBD1. The CDR3 consists of 14 residues. Germline values: CDR1 LNHDA, CDR2 SQIVND (reference sequence). Trimming removed 6 bases from V and 2 bases from J; junction bases left unmatched: 2. The CDR3 loop is CASRWDRAGNTIYF. As DNA, the CDR3 is TGTGCCAGTAGATGGGACAGGGCTGGAAACACCATATATTTT.

The chain uses TRBV7-9 and TRBJ2-1; TRBD2 aligns across 8 bases. Germline CDR1 SEHNR, CDR2 FQNEAQ (reference sequence). Losses at the gene ends were 2 bases for V and 6 bases for J; bases not matched to a gene: 9. The CDR3 totals 16 residues. The DNA for the CDR3 is TGTGCCAGCAGCTTACCGGGACTAGGTGGAGGCAATGAGCAGTTCTTC. It encodes CASSLPGLGGGNEQFF.

The rearrangement uses TRBV29-1 and TRBJ2-2; 9 nucleotides line up with TRBD2. V shed 5 bases and J 8 bases; nucleotides not matched to a gene: 6. Germline values: CDR1 SQVTM, CDR2 ANQGSEA. The CDR3 is made up of 13 amino acids. The CDR3 nucleotides are TGCAGCGTTCGGCGGGGGGGTAGAGGGGAGCTGTTTTTT. It is translated as CSVRRGGRGELFF.

The chain joins TRBV4-1 to TRBJ2-7, with TRBD2 identical over 8 bases. The germline CDR1 and CDR2 sequences are MGHRA and YSYEKL. The CDR3 contains 15 residues. J gave up 1 base and V 4 bases, and 6 bases lay outside the gene matches. The CDR3 sequence is CASSPRSGVSYEQYF. CDR3 nucleotides: TGCGCCAGCAGCCCTCGTAGCGGGGTTTCCTACGAGCAGTACTTC.

V usage is TRBV11-2 and J usage is TRBJ2-3, with D hard to call. Germline lookup yields CDR1 SGHAT and CDR2 FQNNGV. V was shortened by 1 base and J by 2 bases, with 7 bases between the two germline ends. This CDR3 spans 14 amino acids. The CDR3, as DNA: TGTGCCAGCAGCTTAGGGCTTCTCACAGATACGCAGTATTTT. Translating gives CASSLGLLTDTQYF.

This clone was detected a few times. The chain is built from TRBV5-6 and TRBJ1-2, with TRBD1 as a possible D gene (5 bases). Germline-derived CDR1 and CDR2 are SGHDT and YYEEEE. This CDR3 has 17 amino acids. Between the trimmed V and J ends, which lost 4 bases and 2 bases, there was a span of 21 bases. The CDR3 sequence: CASSRLGRDSRNYGYTF. DNA of the CDR3: TGTGCCAGCAGCCGACTGGGCAGGGACTCGAGAAACTATGGCTACACCTTC.

V is TRBV7-2 and J is TRBJ2-3; 11 nucleotides line up with TRBD2. CDR1 and CDR2 (germline): SGHTA, FQGNSA. CDR3 length equals 15 residues. J gave up 5 bases and V 3 bases, and 4 bases lay outside the gene matches. The chain's CDR3 is CASSLASGRIDTQYF. DNA for the CDR3: TGTGCCAGCAGCTTGGCTAGCGGGAGGATAGATACGCAGTATTTT.

The chain recombines TRBV30 with TRBJ1-6; the D gene is possibly TRBD1 (5 bases). V gave up 2 bases and J gave up 8 bases, with 19 bases separating them. From germline, CDR1 is GTSNPN and CDR2 SVGIG (reference sequence). This CDR3 is 16 amino acids long. CDR3 in amino acids: CAWSSFGTPGDSPLHF. CDR3 in DNA: TGTGCCTGGAGTAGCTTCGGAACCCCGGGGGATTCACCCCTCCACTTT.

This chain links TRBV30 with TRBJ2-7; 8 bases agree with TRBD1. The junction had 7 bases not matched to a gene; V was cut back by 3 bases and J by 6 bases. The V gene's germline CDR1 is GTSNPN and CDR2 SVGIG (reference sequence). There are 13 residues in the CDR3. Written as DNA, the CDR3 is TGTGCCTGGAGCCCGACAGGGGCTGGCGAGCAGTACTTC. Residues: CAWSPTGAGEQYF.

V and J are TRBV7-2 and TRBJ1-4; D gene unclear. The CDR3 extends over 13 amino acids. Germline V CDR1 and CDR2: SGHTA, FQGNSA. Deletions cut 5 bases from V and 14 bases from J, with 18 bases between. CDR3 sequence (DNA): TGTGCCAGCAGCCCACGGGGTTTACAGACGCTGTTTTTT. Residues: CASSPRGLQTLFF.

This chain uses TRBV7-2 with TRBJ2-5; 7 nucleotides align to TRBD1. Unmatched junction bases numbered 6, after V lost 7 bases and J lost 4 bases. The V gene's germline CDR1 is SGHTA and CDR2 FQGNSA. This CDR3 is built from 13 residues. The CDR3 sequence: CASKQGTVETQYF. The DNA of the CDR3 is TGTGCCAGCAAACAGGGGACGGTAGAGACCCAGTACTTC.

This chain uses TRBV9 with TRBJ2-1, with TRBD2 matching 9 bases. The CDR3 sequence is 15 residues long. Germline V lookup: CDR1 SGDLS, CDR2 YYNGEE. Trimming at V came to 0 bases and at J to 5 bases, leaving 3 bases not matched to a gene. The chain's CDR3 is CASSVGLAANNEQFF. The CDR3 bases are TGTGCCAGCAGCGTAGGACTAGCGGCGAACAATGAGCAGTTCTTC.

This clone was observed a few times. This chain joins TRBV5-1 and TRBJ2-7; TRBD1 aligns across 10 bases. The CDR3 extends over 14 amino acids. Germline CDR1 and CDR2: SGHRS and YFSETQ. V lost 7 bases to trimming and J lost 4 bases; unmatched junction nucleotides: 8. The CDR3 is CASSSGTGAYEQYF. The CDR3 region has the DNA TGCGCCAGCTCCTCCGGGACAGGGGCGTACGAGCAGTACTTC.

This clone was seen once. The rearrangement joins TRBV10-3 to TRBJ2-1, with D possibly TRBD2 on 5 matching bases. V lost 0 bases and J lost 5, with 17 bases in between. The CDR3 runs 17 residues. CDR1 is ENHRY, CDR2 SYGVKD, per germline. The CDR3 sequence is CAISESSGVGGNNEQFF. The DNA for the CDR3 is TGTGCCATCAGTGAGTCGAGTGGCGTAGGAGGCAACAATGAGCAGTTCTTC.

This chain joins TRBV30 and TRBJ2-7, with D possibly TRBD1 on 6 matching bases. Germline CDR1 and CDR2: GTSNPN and SVGIG (reference sequence). V dropped 2 bases and J dropped 5 bases, with 7 bases sitting between them. This CDR3 region has 11 residues. The CDR3 is CAWSNRDEQYF. CDR3 sequence (DNA): TGTGCCTGGAGTAACAGGGACGAGCAGTACTTC.

The rearrangement links TRBV29-1 to TRBJ2-6; 9 bases agree with TRBD1. The J segment lost 2 bases and the V segment lost 4 bases, leaving 3 bases of the junction unmatched. This CDR3 spans 15 amino acids. Germline V gives CDR1 SQVTM, CDR2 ANQGSEA. CDR3: CSVAGTGPGANVLTF. The CDR3 DNA is TGCAGCGTTGCCGGGACAGGGCCTGGGGCCAACGTCCTGACTTTC.

This chain uses TRBV5-1 with TRBJ1-1; possibly TRBD1 for D (5 bases). The V end was cut by 1 base, the J end by 0 bases, with 7 bases between. The length of the CDR3 is 14 residues. Germline V lookup: CDR1 SGHRS, CDR2 YFSETQ. The CDR3 region is CASSLRQLNTEAFF. For the CDR3, the DNA is TGCGCCAGCAGCTTGAGACAGTTGAACACTGAAGCTTTCTTT.

The rearrangement uses TRBV5-6 and TRBJ2-1, with 11 nucleotides matching TRBD2. Germline CDR1 reads SGHDT; CDR2 reads YYEEEE. V lost 4 bases and J lost 4; bases outside the gene matches: 7. The CDR3 has 16 amino acids. CDR3 sequence (DNA): TGTGCCAGCAGCGATGAGACTAGCGGGACTTACAATGAGCAGTTCTTC. Its protein is CASSDETSGTYNEQFF. The whole variable domain, remainder taken from reference TRBV5-6 and TRBJ2-1, is DAGVTQSPTHLIKTRGQQVTLRCSPKSGHDTVSWYQQALGQGPQFIFQYYEEEERQRGNFPDRFSGHQFPNYSSELNVNALLLGDSALYLCASSDETSGTYNEQFFGPGTRLTVL.

The chain carries TRBV6-1 and TRBJ2-7, with TRBD1 identical over 9 bases. This CDR3 contains 15 residues. Per the germline V gene, CDR1 is MNHNS and CDR2 is SASEGT. Trimming cost V 4 bases and J 7 bases; bases outside gene matches: 11. The CDR3 loop is CASSAPRTGVVEQYF. CDR3 sequence (DNA): TGTGCCAGCAGTGCACCCCGGACAGGGGTAGTGGAGCAGTACTTC.

This clone was seen ten or more times. The chain links TRBV5-1 to TRBJ1-1; D uncertain. Trimming took 0 bases from V and 8 from J, leaving 11 bases between them. The CDR3 totals 13 residues. CDR1 and CDR2 (germline): SGHRS, YFSETQ. The CDR3 sequence: CASSLGVETEAFF. CDR3 nucleotides: TGCGCCAGCAGCTTGGGCGTCGAAACCGAAGCTTTCTTT.

In the case of this clone: Other DNA sequences in the same sample also yield this CDR3. The chain recombines TRBV9 with TRBJ1-3; 10 bases map to TRBD1. The ends lost 2 bases at V and 2 bases at J; junction bases unmatched: 1. Germline CDR1 reads SGDLS; CDR2 reads YYNGEE. This CDR3 region has 15 residues. Here the CDR3 reads CASSVGTGAGNTIYF. CDR3 sequence (DNA): TGTGCCAGCAGCGTCGGGACAGGGGCTGGAAACACCATATATTTT.

This clone was seen once. This chain connects TRBV7-2 to TRBJ2-3; 7 nucleotides align to TRBD2. The trim removed 5 bases at V and 2 bases at J, leaving 10 bases unmatched. The CDR3 loop spans 16 amino acids. CDR1 is SGHTA and CDR2 is FQGNSA in the germline V gene. CDR3 residues: CASSTRLATTTDTQYF. CDR3 nucleotides: TGTGCCAGCAGCACCCGACTAGCAACTACCACAGATACGCAGTATTTT. Using reference TRBV7-2 and TRBJ2-3 for the parts outside the CDR3, the full variable domain is GAGVSQSPSNKVTEKGKDVELRCDPISGHTALYWYRQSLGQGLEFLIYFQGNSAPDKSGLPSDRFSAERTGGSVSTLTIQRTQQEDSAVYLCASSTRLATTTDTQYFGPGTRLTVL.

CDR3 in DNA: TGTGCCAGCAGTGATATGGACAGGGCGCGAAGGGACTATGGCTACACCTTC. Its translation: CASSDMDRARRDYGYTF. This chain uses TRBV6-1 with TRBJ1-2, with TRBD1 identical over 8 bases. CDR1 is MNHNS and CDR2 is SASEGT in the germline V gene. With 3 bases clipped from V and 3 bases from J, the junction kept 12 bases outside the gene matches. CDR3 length equals 17 residues.

The genes are TRBV5-1 and TRBJ2-1; TRBD2 aligns across 12 bases. V trimming: 1 base; J trimming: 9 bases; junction bases outside the gene matches: 5. This CDR3 region has 15 residues. The V gene's germline CDR1 is SGHRS and CDR2 YFSETQ. The DNA for the CDR3 is TGCGCCAGCAGCTTGTTACTAGCGGGGGGCCCTGAGCAGTTCTTC. This codes for CASSLLLAGGPEQFF.

This chain links TRBV28 with TRBJ2-7, with 8 bases identical to TRBD1. The CDR3 sequence is 14 residues long. CDR1 is MDHEN, CDR2 SYDVKM, per germline. The junction had 11 bases not matched to a gene; V was cut back by 6 bases and J by 7 bases. The CDR3 is CASRPGQASREQYF. CDR3 sequence (DNA): TGTGCCAGCAGACCGGGACAGGCCAGTCGTGAGCAGTACTTC.